The 4 T cell receptor beta chains reported below all come from one sample, sequenced in a study of a mutant IDH1 vaccine in newly diagnosed glioma. The sample's time point: week 11, during vaccination. Vaccination comprised doses that each held 300 ug of mutant IDH1 20-mer peptide, plus topical imiquimod. Clones were sequenced by immunoSEQ multiplex PCR, and TCRdb holds only the in-frame ones, with some missing. The profile shows 45,000 to 65,000 clones, roughly nine tenths of them singletons. For these receptors, no antigen is known. The sequencing used PBMCs, collected from a glioma patient whose treatment included an IDH1 peptide vaccine. The receptors were gathered from a man in his fifties with glioma.

This rearrangement joins TRBV9 to TRBJ1-1; TRBD1 agrees at 9 bases. The CDR3 is made up of 15 amino acids. The germline CDR1 and CDR2 sequences are SGDLS and YYNGEE. V gave up 4 bases and J gave up 5 bases; unmatched junction bases: 9. This CDR3 is CASSPSGQGRTEAFF. The CDR3 bases are TGTGCCAGCAGCCCTTCGGGACAGGGTCGGACTGAAGCTTTCTTT.

The rearrangement links TRBV2 to TRBJ2-4; D is possibly TRBD2 (7 bases). The CDR3 contains 16 residues. The V gene's germline CDR1 is SNHLY and CDR2 FYNNEI. V lost 4 bases and J 9 bases, leaving 22 bases between the germline ends. This chain's CDR3 is CASSGTVGRPGGIQYF. The CDR3, as DNA: TGTGCCAGCAGTGGGACAGTTGGACGCCCGGGGGGCATTCAGTACTTC.

The chain is built from TRBV18 and TRBJ2-7; possible D gene TRBD2, 6 bases. CDR3 length equals 14 residues. Germline assignment: CDR1 KGHSH and CDR2 LQKENI. The ends were cut back, 3 bases at V and 3 bases at J, with 12 bases in the middle. The CDR3 DNA is TGTGCCAGCTCACCCGGAGGGCCTCGCTACGAGCAGTACTTC. It yields the protein CASSPGGPRYEQYF.

The rearrangement uses TRBV5-6 and TRBJ1-1, with D hard to call. CDR1 and CDR2 (germline): SGHDT, YYEEEE. The V end was cut by 0 bases, the J end by 3 bases, with 9 bases between. This CDR3 contains 14 residues. CDR3 nucleotide sequence: TGTGCCAGCAGCTTGGCCATGGGCGACACTGAAGCTTTCTTT. Encoded protein: CASSLAMGDTEAFF. Complete variable domain (other parts from reference TRBV5-6 and TRBJ1-1): DAGVTQSPTHLIKTRGQQVTLRCSPKSGHDTVSWYQQALGQGPQFIFQYYEEEERQRGNFPDRFSGHQFPNYSSELNVNALLLGDSALYLCASSLAMGDTEAFFGQGTRLTVV.